The clone carrying this T cell receptor beta chain occurred a few times. Its specificity is not known. The data were obtained in a study of T cell repertoires in cytomegalovirus infection. Whole-study results and caveats: People with CMV and the relevant HLA were identified by cumulative public TCR beta family frequency.

TCRdb passed the reads through MiXCR, listing each CDR3 protein once. Seen here are about 740,000 distinct CDR3 sequences, roughly 36% observed once, and the top ten hold 2.5% to 3.5%. The junction had 3 bases not matched to a gene; V was cut back by 0 bases and J by 1 base. Germline CDR1 SQVTM, CDR2 ANQGSEA. CDR3 length: 14 residues. This receptor was taken from a human donor in good health (CMV status not recorded). Some clones in this sample may be carry-over from other donors' samples. The chain employs TRBV29-1 and TRBJ2-7, with 7 positions matching TRBD2. What was sequenced was PBMCs. Written as DNA, the CDR3 is TGCAGCGTTGAAGATCACGGGGGGTCCTACGAGCAGTACTTC. Protein product: CSVEDHGGSYEQYF.